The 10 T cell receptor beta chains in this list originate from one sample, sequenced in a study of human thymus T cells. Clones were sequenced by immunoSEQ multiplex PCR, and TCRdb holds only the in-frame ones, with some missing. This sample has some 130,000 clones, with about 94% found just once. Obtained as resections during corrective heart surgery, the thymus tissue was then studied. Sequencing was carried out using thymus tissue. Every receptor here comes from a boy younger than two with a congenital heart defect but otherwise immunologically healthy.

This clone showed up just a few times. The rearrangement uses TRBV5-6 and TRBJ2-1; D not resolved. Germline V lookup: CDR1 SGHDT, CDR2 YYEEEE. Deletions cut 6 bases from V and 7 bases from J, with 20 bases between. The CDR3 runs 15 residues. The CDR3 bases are TGTGCCAGCACTAAAAGCACTACCCCGAAGAATGAGCAGTTCTTC. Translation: CASTKSTTPKNEQFF.

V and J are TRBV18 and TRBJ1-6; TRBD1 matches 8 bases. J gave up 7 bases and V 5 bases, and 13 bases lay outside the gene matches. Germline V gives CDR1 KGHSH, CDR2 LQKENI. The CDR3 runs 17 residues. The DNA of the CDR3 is TGTGCCAGCTCAAACTATGGGACAGGTGTGAGGAATTCACCCCTCCACTTT. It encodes CASSNYGTGVRNSPLHF.

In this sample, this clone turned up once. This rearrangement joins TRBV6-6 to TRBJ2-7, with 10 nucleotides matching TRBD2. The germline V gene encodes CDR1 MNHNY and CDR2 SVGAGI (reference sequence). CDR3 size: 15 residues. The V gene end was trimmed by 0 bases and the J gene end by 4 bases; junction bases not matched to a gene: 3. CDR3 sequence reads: CASSYSVLAGYEQYF. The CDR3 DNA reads TGTGCCAGCAGTTACTCGGTACTAGCGGGGTACGAGCAGTACTTC.

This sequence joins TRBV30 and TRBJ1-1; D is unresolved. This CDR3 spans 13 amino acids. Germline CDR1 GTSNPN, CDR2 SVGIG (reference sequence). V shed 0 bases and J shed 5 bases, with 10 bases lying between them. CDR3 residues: CAWSVRIGTEAFF. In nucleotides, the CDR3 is TGTGCCTGGAGTGTAAGGATCGGAACTGAAGCTTTCTTT.

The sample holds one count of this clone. CDR3 amino acids: CASSASAGVGELFF. CDR3 DNA: TGCGCCAGCAGCGCCTCCGCCGGGGTCGGGGAGCTGTTTTTT. The rearrangement joins TRBV5-1 to TRBJ2-2; perhaps TRBD2 as D (5 bases). The CDR3 spans 14 residues. Trimming removed 4 bases at V and 7 bases at J, with 14 bases between. Germline V gene lookup returns CDR1 SGHRS and CDR2 YFSETQ.

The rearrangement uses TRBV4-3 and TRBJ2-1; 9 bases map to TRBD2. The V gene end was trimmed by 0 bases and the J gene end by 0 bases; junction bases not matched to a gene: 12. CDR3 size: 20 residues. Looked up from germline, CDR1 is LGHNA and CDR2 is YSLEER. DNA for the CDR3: TGCGCCAGCAGCCAAGATCCCGGTCTAGCGGGGAGAAGCTCCTACAATGAGCAGTTCTTC. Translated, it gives CASSQDPGLAGRSSYNEQFF.

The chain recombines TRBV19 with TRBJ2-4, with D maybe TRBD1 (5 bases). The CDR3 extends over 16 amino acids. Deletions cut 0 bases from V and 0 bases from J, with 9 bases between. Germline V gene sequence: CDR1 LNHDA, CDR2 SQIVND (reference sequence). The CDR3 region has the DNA TGTGCCAGTAGTATAGAGACAGCCATAGCCAAAAACATTCAGTACTTC. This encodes CASSIETAIAKNIQYF. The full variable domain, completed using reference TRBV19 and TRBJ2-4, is DGGITQSPKYLFRKEGQNVTLSCEQNLNHDAMYWYRQDPGQGLRLIYYSQIVNDFQKGDIAEGYSVSREKKESFPLTVTSAQKNPTAFYLCASSIETAIAKNIQYFGAGTRLSVL.

The CDR3 region is CASSIRNTIYF. In DNA form, the CDR3 reads TGTGCCAGCAGTATAAGAAACACCATATATTTT. The genes are TRBV7-9 and TRBJ1-3; D is unresolved. There are 11 residues in the CDR3. Per the germline V gene, CDR1 is SEHNR and CDR2 is FQNEAQ (reference sequence). The V end lost 6 bases, the J end lost 5 bases, and 5 bases lay between the germline ends.

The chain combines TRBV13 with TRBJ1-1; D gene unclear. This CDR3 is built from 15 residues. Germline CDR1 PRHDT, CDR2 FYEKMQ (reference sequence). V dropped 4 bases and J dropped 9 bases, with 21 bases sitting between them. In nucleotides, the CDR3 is TGTGCCAGCAGCTCCGCGGAGATGCGGCCTACTAAAGCTTTCTTT. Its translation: CASSSAEMRPTKAFF. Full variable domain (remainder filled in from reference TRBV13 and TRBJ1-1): AAGVIQSPRHLIKEKRETATLKCYPIPRHDTVYWYQQGPGQDPQFLISFYEKMQSDKGSIPDRFSAQQFSDYHSELNMSSLELGDSALYFCASSSAEMRPTKAFFGQGTRLTVV.

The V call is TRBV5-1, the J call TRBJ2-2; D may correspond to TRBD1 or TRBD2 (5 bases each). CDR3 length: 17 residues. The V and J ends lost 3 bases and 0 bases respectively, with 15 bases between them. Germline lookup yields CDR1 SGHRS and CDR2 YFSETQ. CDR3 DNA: TGCGCCAGCAGCTCGCGATGGGACGGGGCGAACACCGGGGAGCTGTTTTTT. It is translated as CASSSRWDGANTGELFF.